This T cell receptor beta chain comes out of a study of T cell responses to AZD1222 COVID-19 vaccine. Method: immunoSEQ multiplex PCR; TCRdb's copy keeps in-frame clones and lacks some. The repertoire has about 82,000 clones, 80% to 90% of them found once; the top ten carry roughly 18%. Germline CDR1 is GTSNPN and CDR2 is SVGIG (reference sequence). Trimming left V 5 bases short and J 7 bases short, with 15 bases between. This CDR3 spans 14 amino acids. This receptor was taken from an adult who received the AZD1222 COVID-19 vaccine. The chain has TRBV30 and TRBJ1-6, with TRBD1 as a possible D gene (5 bases). The sample in question was peripheral blood, obtained 28 days after the second AZD1222 dose. The CDR3 nucleotides are TGTGCCTGGGGGGCAAAGGGTTCGAATTCACCCCTCCACTTT. Amino acid sequence: CAWGAKGSNSPLHF.